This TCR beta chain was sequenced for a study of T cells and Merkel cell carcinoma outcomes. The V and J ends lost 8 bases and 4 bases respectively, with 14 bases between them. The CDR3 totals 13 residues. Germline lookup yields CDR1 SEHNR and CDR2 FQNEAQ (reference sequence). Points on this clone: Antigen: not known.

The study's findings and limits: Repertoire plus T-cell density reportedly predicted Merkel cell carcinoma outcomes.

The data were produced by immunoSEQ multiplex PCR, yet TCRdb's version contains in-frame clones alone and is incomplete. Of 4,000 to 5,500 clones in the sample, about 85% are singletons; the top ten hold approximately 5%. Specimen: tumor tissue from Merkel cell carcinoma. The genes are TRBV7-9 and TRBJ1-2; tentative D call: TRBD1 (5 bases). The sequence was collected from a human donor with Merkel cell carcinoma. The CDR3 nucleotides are TGTGCCAGCCACGATGGGGGACCCTATGGCTACACCTTC. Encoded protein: CASHDGGPYGYTF.